This entry concerns a single T cell receptor beta chain. No cognate antigen has been identified for it. Per-nucleotide qualities are absent, and no much larger clonotype sits a single base away. Library preparation was by the immunoSEQ multiplex PCR assay. A mixture of 60 forward primers for TCR Vbeta segments and 13 reverse primers for TCR Jbeta segments was used in the multiplex PCR. A multiplex PCR assay on genomic DNA amplified the CDR3 region of rearranged TCR beta genes. Amplified TCR beta libraries were sequenced as 87-base-pair reads on the Illumina HiSeq System. The paper's data handling went like this. A later analysis counted some 80 million unique TCR beta chains across the 670 or so repertoires, and some 12 million of these chains were shared by at least two donors. Raw reads were error-corrected and collapsed into unique sequences by a nearest-neighbor algorithm in which closely related sequences were merged to remove PCR and sequencing errors. Alignment of CDR3 sequences to IMGT reference sequences was used to assign V, D and J gene segments. For a sequence to be retained, at least a six-nucleotide match to both a V gene segment and a J gene segment was required. A rearrangement was called productive if the CDR3 had no stop codons and remained in frame with V and J, and every other rearrangement was called non-productive. CDR3 was defined according to IMGT convention as the region running from the second conserved V-encoded cysteine to the conserved J-encoded phenylalanine. In an earlier analysis of just under 600 of the donors, sequences lacking an unambiguous match to a single V gene segment were excluded. In an earlier analysis of roughly 500 of the donors, V segments were called functional above 56.7% productive rearrangements and were called segregating when the between-donor standard deviation exceeded 5%. A statistical classification framework was built to diagnose cytomegalovirus status from the catalog of TCR beta chain sequences. In a later analysis, TCR nucleotide sequences were compared against IMGT/GENE-DB human TR gene sequences so that V and J genes could be assigned. In a later analysis, CDR3 sequences and most-parsimonious VDJ recombination scenarios were assigned using the TCRdist pipeline. In a later analysis, each TCR beta chain was defined by its CDR3 amino acid sequence together with its V-gene family, and reads lacking a unique V-gene family were excluded. As a way to deal with suspected cross-contamination and a sequencing artifact, a later analysis dropped approximately 570 nucleotide sequences that were highly shared and had low generation probability. In a later analysis, a clonal expansion index was calculated for each public chain from normalized within-repertoire ranks of inferred template counts. Generation probabilities in a later analysis came from a VDJ recombination model fitted to out-of-frame rearrangements, and those results were checked against IGoR. A later analysis scored TCR-TCR, TCR-HLA and TCR-CMV co-occurrence with hypergeometric tests, applying a repertoire-size bias correction to TCR pairs. False discovery rates were estimated in a later analysis by permuting HLA or CMV assignments 20 times. In a later analysis, co-occurring TCRs were grouped with DBSCAN, and TCRdist sequence similarity was added when clustering was performed within HLA-allele-positive subsets. Co-occurrence clustering excluded repertoires with fewer than 30,000 or more than 120,000 public chains, plus five with anomalous nucleotide sharing. This immuneACCESS table, as held by TCRdb, lists in-frame sequences with V and J called but not all clones. Of the missing ones, under half trace to an unresolved V gene in checked studies; the others have no known cause. That table is the source of V, J and clone size, and D and trimming were worked out from the DNA. Within this sample are about 89,000 clones, with 86% of them counted one time only. The ten largest clones take up around a tenth of the sample.

The sample belongs to a study of cytomegalovirus exposure and HLA in healthy donors (dated by TCRdb to about 2017). Study-level background: In an earlier analysis of under 750 of the donors, 276 Gb of sequence data and 90 million to 130 million unique TCR beta sequences from about 179 million T cells were reported. A later analysis re-examined previously published TCR beta repertoires from just over 650 donors and added high-resolution HLA genotyping to investigate patterns of TCR occurrence. To predict cytomegalovirus infection status, the study brought together high-throughput TCR immunosequencing, statistical association of individual TCRs with disease status, and machine learning. Genome-wide SNP genotypes for about 65% of the roughly 670 donors were used in a later genetic analysis, which treated that subset as a discovery cohort. Alongside the repertoire data, information on donor age, sex, ethnicity and CMV serostatus was compiled. To decide whether each TCR beta V gene segment behaved as functional or pseudogenic, an earlier analysis of nearly 600 of the donors relied on high-throughput TCR beta sequencing. Of the roughly 390 genotyped donors, approximately 81% were placed in the genetic ancestry cluster associated with self-reported Caucasian donors. Around 330 gigabases of sequencing data and 70 million to 100 million unique TCR sequences made up an early release that covered fewer than 650 HLA-typed donors. Among almost 400 genotyped donors of the cohort, an average of 235,054 unique TCR beta nucleotide sequences were sequenced per donor, approximately 20% of them non-productive. Roughly 5 DR-DQ haplotypes were handled as single units for association and clustering, since linkage in the cohort was strong. Along with the roughly 670-subject first cohort, a separate validation cohort of over 90 different subjects was used. The study aimed to test whether cataloging public T cell receptors could reveal signatures of past pathogen exposure. Typing coverage varied by locus: about 629-640 donors for A, B, C, DRB1 and DQB1; under 550 for DQA1; around 610 for DPA1; around 450 for DPB1. The study profiled the T cell repertoires of around 700 subjects by immunosequencing and related them to cytomegalovirus serostatus. Both class I and class II loci were covered by HLA typing, at four-digit resolution. Rather than drawing on any new phenotypic data, the later analysis identified candidate immune exposures from TCR beta sequences and the way those sequences occurred across donors. Every discovery cohort repertoire had been produced on one sequencing platform. Summary of the overall study and its limitations: While some public TCRs were present in many individuals, most TCR sequences turned up only very rarely across donors. Linkage disequilibrium might explain the correlated functional status among segregating V segments, but an unknown experimental factor could not be excluded. Several of the top co-occurrence clusters appeared to be linked to parvovirus B19, influenza, CMV and Epstein-Barr virus, according to a later analysis. The study listed 170 or so TCR beta chains as associated with cytomegalovirus. In a later analysis, HLA-associated TCR beta chains were found to be more clonally expanded and to have lower generation probabilities than equally common non-associated chains. In a later analysis, around 17,000 TCR beta sequences were associated with specific HLA alleles at a false discovery rate of 0.05. Some 16 rarely observed V segments, including chromosome 9 orphons, were excluded from the earlier analysis of some 590 of the donors because counts were too low. A cluster of highly shared sequence variants was judged likely to represent a technical artifact of the sequencing pipeline. The authors suggested that the approach could potentially be generalized to other disease states and immunological phenotypes. The only immune exposure information available for the cohort was CMV serostatus. The cohort was sequenced for TCR beta chains only, and without alpha or paired-chain data the features that could be detected were limited. A later genetic analysis reported fewer N-insertions in productive TCRs among donors in an Asian-associated ancestry cluster than the roughly 700-donor mean. Cytomegalovirus status was reported to be diagnosed by the classifier with high specificity and sensitivity in both the original and validation cohorts. In a later analysis, most CMV-associated TCR beta chains were found to appear HLA-restricted, with HLA associations seemingly driven largely by CMV exposure. The presence/absence analyses assumed that sequencing depth was roughly uniform across donors, and that assumption may not be true. Some IMGT-functional V segments, including TRBV6-2 and TRBV6-3, could not be distinguished by the 87-base-pair reads and were therefore excluded. In vitro tests confirmed that a few of the cytomegalovirus-associated TCR beta chains recognize cytomegalovirus antigens. A further reported finding was that TCR beta sequences accurately predicted the HLA-A and HLA-B alleles for most subjects in the first cohort. Because HLA typing was unavailable for some donors at each locus, only the typed subset was used in association tests. In an earlier analysis of about 540 of the donors, most TCR beta V segments were observed in productive rearrangements about 87% or about 30% of the time, broadly matching IMGT annotations. A later analysis found that TCR association rates varied across HLA loci, with DRB1 alleles showing the most associated TCRs and HLA-C alleles the fewest. Assigning TCR associations to individual alleles was difficult when HLA alleles, especially DR and DQ, strongly co-occurred. V-gene and J-gene trimming of TCR beta chains was associated with a missense DCLRE1C variant in a later genetic analysis, and the association was replicated in an independent cohort.

In total, approximately 610 healthy bone marrow donors made up the cohort. All cohort members were sampled while nominally healthy, although unrecorded immune exposures were likely present. The donor was CMV seropositive and was included in the group of 250 to 300 seropositive cohort members. Every donor gave a peripheral blood sample, and the peripheral blood mononuclear cells from that sample were used for TCR beta sequencing. Genomic DNA extraction from the blood cell samples was performed with the Qiagen DNeasy Blood Extraction Kit. V loses 6 bases, J loses 4 bases, and the germline ends lie 13 bases apart. The germline V gene supplies CDR1 SGHTA and CDR2 FQGNSA. Its CDR3 holds 13 amino acids, cysteine through phenylalanine. Solely the CDR3 DNA is kept, with 39 bases framed from the first base.

Sequencing was performed on PBMCs. The rearrangement combines TRBV7-2 with TRBJ2-7, with the D gene not confidently named. This TCR was recovered from a man aged 30 to 39 in good health and CMV-seropositive. The DNA reads TGTGCCAGCAGAAACACCCCTCCTTACGAGCAGTACTTC. The resulting protein is CASRNTPPYEQYF.